This T cell receptor (beta chain) was observed in a study of cytomegalovirus exposure and HLA in healthy donors. Deletions cut 4 bases from V and 5 bases from J, with 9 bases between. The CDR3 contains 12 residues. Germline CDR1 SGHDT, CDR2 YYEEEE. This cohort consisted of healthy bone marrow donors. The study ran its PCR with 60 Vbeta and 13 Jbeta primers. Sequencing was performed with immunoSEQ multiplex PCR; in TCRdb, only in-frame clones are kept and a portion is missing. This sample has more than 90,000 clones; around 77% occur once, and the top ten carry approximately 5%. The clonotype originates from a man aged 50 or older in good health and CMV-seropositive. V gene TRBV5-6 combines with J gene TRBJ1-2; perhaps TRBD1 as D (6 bases). Sequenced: PBMCs. The CDR3 protein is CASSTDSYGYTF. In DNA form, the CDR3 reads TGTGCCAGCAGCACGGACAGTTATGGCTACACCTTC.